This TCR beta chain was documented in a study of a mutant IDH1 vaccine in newly diagnosed glioma. Overall study context: Mean patient age was roughly 43 years; 62.5% were male and about 38% female.

Germline V gives CDR1 SGDLS, CDR2 YYNGEE. The trim removed 0 bases at V and 6 bases at J, leaving 4 bases unmatched. The CDR3 loop spans 14 amino acids. Libraries were prepared by immunoSEQ multiplex PCR; TCRdb keeps only in-frame clonotypes and omits some of them. The sample holds roughly 25,000 clones, 93% seen once. Sample time point: baseline, week 1 (first vaccination visit). The treatment here: pre-vaccination baseline after standard-of-care therapy. Newly diagnosed WHO grade 3 or 4 IDH1-mutant, ATRX-lost astrocytomas were identified in the donors. The TCR was taken from a man aged 40-49 years with glioma. The specimen comprised PBMCs, sampled from a glioma patient treated with radiotherapy, temozolomide or both. The chain is built from TRBV9 and TRBJ2-3, with 7 nucleotides matching TRBD2. As DNA, the CDR3 is TGTGCCAGCAGCGTAGAGGGGAGGGCTGATACGCAGTATTTT. This codes for CASSVEGRADTQYF.